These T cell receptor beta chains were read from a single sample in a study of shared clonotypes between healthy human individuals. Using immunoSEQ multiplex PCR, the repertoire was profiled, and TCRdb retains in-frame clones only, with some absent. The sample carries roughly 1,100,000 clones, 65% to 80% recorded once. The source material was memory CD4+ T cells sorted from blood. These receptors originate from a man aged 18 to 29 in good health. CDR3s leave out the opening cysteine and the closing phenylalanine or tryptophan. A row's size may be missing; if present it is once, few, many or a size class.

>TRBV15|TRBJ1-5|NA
ATSRGGLQGGPQH
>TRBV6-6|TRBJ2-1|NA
ASSLNQQHQF
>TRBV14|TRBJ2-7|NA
ASGKDRGSEQY
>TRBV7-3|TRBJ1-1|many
ASSRRADTEAF
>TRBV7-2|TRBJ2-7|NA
ASSLGDGGRAGPEQY
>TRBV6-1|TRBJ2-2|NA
ASSWARFGGELF
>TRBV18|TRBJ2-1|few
ASSPFSGDEQF
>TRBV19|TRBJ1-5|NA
ASMAGGPRNQPQH
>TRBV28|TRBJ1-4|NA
ASSLWGDRDGQKLF
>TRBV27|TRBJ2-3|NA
ASSLGRRSTDTQY
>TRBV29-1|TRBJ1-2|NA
SVVLGQGGRGYT
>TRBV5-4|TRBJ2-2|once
ASSLQTGVSGELF
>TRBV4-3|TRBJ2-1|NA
ASSQELSAGLGNEQF
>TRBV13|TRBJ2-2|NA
ASSLGHGSLNTGELF
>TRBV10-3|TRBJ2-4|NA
AISEFGNTKNIQY
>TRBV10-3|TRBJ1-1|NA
AINGPVGSEAF
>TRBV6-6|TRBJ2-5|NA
ASSYAGGGMETQY
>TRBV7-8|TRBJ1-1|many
ASSLTGRTEAF
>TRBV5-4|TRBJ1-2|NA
ASSLEGTRGYT
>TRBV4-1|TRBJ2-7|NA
ASSSQVSSYEQY
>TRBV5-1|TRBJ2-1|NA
ASSLGVNEQF
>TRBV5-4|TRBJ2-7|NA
ASSTLAGGGYEQY
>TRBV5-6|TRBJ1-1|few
ASRPTGGRIHTEAF
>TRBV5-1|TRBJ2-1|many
ASSLGTGVDEQF
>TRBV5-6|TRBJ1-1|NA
ASGDLNTEAF
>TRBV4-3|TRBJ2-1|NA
ASSQDNLQIEQF